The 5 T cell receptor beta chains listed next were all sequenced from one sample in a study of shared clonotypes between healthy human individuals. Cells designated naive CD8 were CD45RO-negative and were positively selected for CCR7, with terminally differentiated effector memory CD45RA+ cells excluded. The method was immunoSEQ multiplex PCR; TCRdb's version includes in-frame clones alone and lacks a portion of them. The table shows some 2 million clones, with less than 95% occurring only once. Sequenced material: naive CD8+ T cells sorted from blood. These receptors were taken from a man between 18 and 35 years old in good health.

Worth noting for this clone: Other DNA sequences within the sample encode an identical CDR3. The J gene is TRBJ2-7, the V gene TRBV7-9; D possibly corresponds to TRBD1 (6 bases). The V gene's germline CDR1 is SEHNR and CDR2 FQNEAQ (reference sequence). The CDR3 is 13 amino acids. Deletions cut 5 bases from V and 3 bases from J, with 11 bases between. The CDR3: CASSLQGNYEQYF. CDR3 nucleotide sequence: TGTGCCAGCAGCCTTCAGGGGAACTACGAGCAGTACTTC.

The CDR3 here is CASSLQGPSFF. The CDR3 nucleotides are TGTGCCAGCAGCTTGCAGGGACCCTCTTTCTTT. The chain combines TRBV7-9 with TRBJ1-1; perhaps TRBD1 as D (5 bases). The germline V and J ends were trimmed by 3 bases and 12 bases, with 11 bases remaining between them. Looked up from germline, CDR1 is SEHNR and CDR2 is FQNEAQ (reference sequence). This CDR3 spans 11 amino acids.

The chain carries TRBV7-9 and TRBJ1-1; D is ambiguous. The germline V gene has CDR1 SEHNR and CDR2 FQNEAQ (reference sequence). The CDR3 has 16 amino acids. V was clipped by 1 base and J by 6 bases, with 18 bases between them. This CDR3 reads CASSLGPDGEMAEAFF. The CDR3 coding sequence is TGTGCCAGCAGCTTAGGCCCCGACGGGGAAATGGCTGAAGCTTTCTTT.

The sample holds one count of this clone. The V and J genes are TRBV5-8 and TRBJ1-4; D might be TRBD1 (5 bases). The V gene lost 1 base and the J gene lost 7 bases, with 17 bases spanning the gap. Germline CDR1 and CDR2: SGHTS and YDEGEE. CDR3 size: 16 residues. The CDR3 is CASSLTRDGGIEKLFF. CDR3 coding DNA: TGTGCCAGCAGCTTGACGCGGGACGGTGGGATTGAAAAACTGTTTTTT.

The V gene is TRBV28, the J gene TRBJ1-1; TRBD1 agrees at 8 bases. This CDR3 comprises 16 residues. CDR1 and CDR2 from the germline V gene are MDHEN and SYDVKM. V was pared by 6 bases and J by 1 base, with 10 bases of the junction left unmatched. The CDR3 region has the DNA TGTGCCAGCAGACCGGACAGGGTAAATGCGAACACTGAAGCTTTCTTT. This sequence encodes CASRPDRVNANTEAFF.